This T cell receptor (beta chain) was identified in a study of blood T cell repertoires in COVID-19. In this sample, this clone turned up a few times. The data were produced by immunoSEQ multiplex PCR, yet TCRdb's version contains in-frame clones alone and is incomplete. The top ten clones hold approximately 6% of a sample with about 250,000 clones, more than 70% of them seen once. The CDR3 runs to 16 residues. V trimming: 8 bases; J trimming: 5 bases; junction bases outside the gene matches: 15. CDR1 is LNHDA, CDR2 SQIVND, per germline (reference sequence). Material: peripheral blood. This receptor was identified in a woman aged 80 or over with COVID-19, enrolled during active disease. This chain links TRBV19 with TRBJ1-2; 9 bases align to TRBD1. Here the CDR3 DNA reads TGTGCCAGTGCTACTATCGGGACAGGGCTCAAGTATGGCTACACCTTC. Residues: CASATIGTGLKYGYTF.